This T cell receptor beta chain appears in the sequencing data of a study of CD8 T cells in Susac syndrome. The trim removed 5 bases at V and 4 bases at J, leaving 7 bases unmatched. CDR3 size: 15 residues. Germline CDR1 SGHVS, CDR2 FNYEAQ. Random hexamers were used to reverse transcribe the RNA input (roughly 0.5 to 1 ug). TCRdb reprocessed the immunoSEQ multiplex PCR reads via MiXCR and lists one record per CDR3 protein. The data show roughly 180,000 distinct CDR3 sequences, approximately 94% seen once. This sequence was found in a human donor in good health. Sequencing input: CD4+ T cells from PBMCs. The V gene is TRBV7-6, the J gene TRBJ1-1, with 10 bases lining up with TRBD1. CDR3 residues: CASSLEDRGSTEAFF. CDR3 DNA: TGTGCCAGCAGCCTCGAGGACAGGGGGAGCACTGAAGCTTTCTTT.